This entry lists 19 T cell receptor beta chains sequenced from one sample in a study of blood T cell repertoires in COVID-19 (dated by TCRdb to the early 2020s). Libraries came from the immunoSEQ multiplex PCR assay. TCRdb retrieved this table from immuneACCESS and kept in-frame rearrangements only. Not all clones are present; in checked studies, unresolved V genes account for under half, and no reason is known for the remainder. For this sample the table gives 150,000 to 200,000 clones, of which roughly 84% were detected only once. The top ten clones comprise about 2.7% of the sample. Sequencing input: peripheral blood. These receptors were collected from a human donor with acute or convalescent COVID-19. The donor label of this sample is uncertain.

As to this clone: At one boundary the junction diverges from the germline segment, which might be a read error. In DNA form, the CDR3 reads TGTGCTAGCAGCCTAGACGGGGGGGTACCAGAAACCCAGTACTTC. Translated, it gives CASSLDGGVPETQYF. This chain uses TRBV7-7 with TRBJ2-5; 8 bases fit TRBD2. There are 15 residues in the CDR3. Germline V gene lookup returns CDR1 SSHAT and CDR2 FNYEAQ (reference sequence).

The genes are TRBV5-6 and TRBJ2-1; 11 bases map to TRBD1. Germline V CDR1 and CDR2: SGHDT, YYEEEE. Trimming at V came to 4 bases and at J to 9 bases, leaving 6 bases not matched to a gene. CDR3 length: 14 residues. The CDR3 sequence is CASSLDRGQLEQFF. Written as DNA, the CDR3 is TGTGCCAGCAGCCTGGACAGGGGGCAGCTTGAGCAGTTCTTC. The whole variable domain, remainder taken from reference TRBV5-6 and TRBJ2-1, is DAGVTQSPTHLIKTRGQQVTLRCSPKSGHDTVSWYQQALGQGPQFIFQYYEEEERQRGNFPDRFSGHQFPNYSSELNVNALLLGDSALYLCASSLDRGQLEQFFGPGTRLTVL.

The chain combines TRBV15 with TRBJ2-7; 10 bases agree with TRBD1. The J segment lost 3 bases and the V segment lost 3 bases, leaving 5 bases of the junction unmatched. Germline V CDR1 and CDR2: LNHNV, YYDKDF (reference sequence). CDR3 length: 15 amino acids. Here the CDR3 DNA reads TGTGCCACCAGCAGCAGGGACAGGGGCCTCTACGAGCAGTACTTC. Translation gives CATSSRDRGLYEQYF.

The V call is TRBV7-4, the J call TRBJ2-5, with D possibly TRBD2 on 5 matching bases. There are 18 residues in the CDR3. Germline V CDR1 and CDR2: SGHVT, SQSDAQ. V lost 0 bases and J lost 1, with 18 bases in between. In DNA, the CDR3 is TGTGCCAGCAGCTTAGCGGGCGTAAGGGAGCTGTGCCAAGAGACCCAGTACTTC. This codes for CASSLAGVRELCQETQYF.

CDR3 protein: CASIRTSGGYNEQFF. For the CDR3, the DNA is TGTGCCAGCATCAGGACTAGCGGGGGATACAATGAGCAGTTCTTC. The chain couples TRBV21-1 to TRBJ2-1; the table assigns TRBD2, which was not confirmed against the DNA. TRBV21-1 is designated a pseudogene. This CDR3 region has 15 residues.

The V and J genes are TRBV4-1 and TRBJ2-5; perhaps TRBD2 as D (6 bases). The CDR3 contains 14 residues. Trimming pared 0 bases from V and 5 bases from J, leaving 10 bases between. CDR1 and CDR2 from the germline V gene are MGHRA and YSYEKL. CDR3: CASSQEEGRETQYF. The CDR3 DNA sequence: TGCGCCAGCAGCCAAGAGGAGGGAAGGGAGACCCAGTACTTC.

The chain combines TRBV27 with TRBJ1-1; D gene uncertain. There are 17 residues in the CDR3. CDR1 and CDR2 from the germline V gene are MNHEY and SMNVEV (reference sequence). The germline V and J ends were trimmed by 5 bases and 3 bases, with 22 bases remaining between them. The CDR3 protein is CASSQGPRAGWYTEAFF. The CDR3 region has the DNA TGTGCCAGCAGTCAAGGACCCCGGGCGGGGTGGTACACTGAAGCTTTCTTT.

V gene TRBV3-1 (or the pseudogene TRBV3-2) combines with J gene TRBJ1-6; a weak D match, TRBD1 (6 bases). The CDR3 spans 15 residues. Germline loops: CDR1 LGHDT, CDR2 YNNKEL (reference sequence). The V gene lost 4 bases and the J gene lost 7 bases, with 14 bases spanning the gap. The CDR3 DNA is TGTGCCAGCAGCCCCTGGCAGGGGCCGAATTCACCCCTCCACTTT. It yields the protein CASSPWQGPNSPLHF.

Only one count was recorded for this clone. CDR3 sequence: CASSLGTRADTQYF. CDR3 DNA: TGTGCCAGCTCACTTGGGACTAGGGCAGATACGCAGTATTTT. The chain combines TRBV18 with TRBJ2-3, with 8 bases lining up with TRBD2. CDR3 length: 14 residues. Germline V gene lookup returns CDR1 KGHSH and CDR2 LQKENI. V shed 4 bases and J 4 bases; nucleotides not matched to a gene: 4.

The CDR3 spells CASTYGDRGATSGNTIYF. In DNA form, the CDR3 reads TGTGCCAGCACCTATGGGGACAGGGGCGCTACCTCTGGAAACACCATATATTTT. The rearrangement uses TRBV7-9 and TRBJ1-3; 10 bases map to TRBD1. This CDR3 region has 18 residues. V lost 7 bases to trimming and J lost 0 bases; unmatched junction nucleotides: 12. Germline V gives CDR1 SEHNR, CDR2 FQNEAQ (reference sequence).

V and J are TRBV5-6 and TRBJ2-2, with D perhaps matching TRBD1 (6 bases). Germline assignment: CDR1 SGHDT and CDR2 YYEEEE. This CDR3 region has 14 residues. V shed 0 bases and J shed 8 bases, with 11 bases lying between them. The CDR3 sequence: CASSLAQGKGELFF. The CDR3 DNA follows: TGTGCCAGCAGCTTGGCACAGGGTAAAGGGGAGCTGTTTTTT.

This chain links TRBV5-6 with TRBJ1-6, with D possibly matching TRBD1 (5 bases). Germline values: CDR1 SGHDT, CDR2 YYEEEE. Trimming removed 4 bases from V and 7 bases from J, with 12 bases in between. The length of the CDR3 is 14 residues. CDR3 amino acids: CASSGGGLNSPLHF. CDR3 sequence (DNA): TGTGCCAGCAGCGGGGGAGGATTGAATTCACCCCTCCACTTT.

J is TRBJ1-2 and V is TRBV28; D is possibly TRBD1 (6 bases). The CDR3 is 15 residues long. Germline CDR1 MDHEN, CDR2 SYDVKM. The germline V and J ends were trimmed by 3 bases and 2 bases, with 13 bases remaining between them. CDR3 bases: TGTGCCAGCAGTTTCTTTGGGGGCCCCAACTATGGCTACACCTTC. It translates to CASSFFGGPNYGYTF.

The chain couples TRBV19 to TRBJ2-2; 8 bases line up with TRBD1. The V and J ends lost 10 bases and 0 bases, in that order; junction bases with no gene match: 7. This CDR3 region has 15 residues. The germline V gene has CDR1 LNHDA and CDR2 SQIVND (reference sequence). The CDR3 spells CATKPGQANTGELFF. In DNA form, the CDR3 reads TGTGCCACCAAACCGGGACAGGCGAACACCGGGGAGCTGTTTTTT.

The chain links TRBV3-1 (or the pseudogene TRBV3-2) to TRBJ2-5; D unclear. CDR1 and CDR2 (germline): LGHDT, YNNKEL (reference sequence). This CDR3 comprises 12 residues. Trimming removed 2 bases at V and 7 bases at J, with 8 bases between. Written as DNA, the CDR3 is TGTGCCAGCAGCCAAAACCGCGGGACCCAGTACTTC. Protein product: CASSQNRGTQYF.

V is TRBV5-4 and J is TRBJ1-6; D may be TRBD1 (6 bases). The CDR3 sequence is 15 residues long. V dropped 2 bases and J dropped 6 bases, with 12 bases sitting between them. Per germline, CDR1 SGHNT and CDR2 YYREEE (reference sequence). CDR3 sequence reads: CASSFGRTVNSPLHF. CDR3 sequence (DNA): TGTGCCAGCAGCTTTGGACGGACAGTTAATTCACCCCTCCACTTT. Full variable domain (remainder filled in from reference TRBV5-4 and TRBJ1-6): ETGVTQSPTHLIKTRGQQVTLRCSSQSGHNTVSWYQQALGQGPQFIFQYYREEENGRGNFPPRFSGLQFPNYSSELNVNALELDDSALYLCASSFGRTVNSPLHFGNGTRLTVT.

The sample holds one count of this clone. This chain links TRBV19 with TRBJ2-7; 9 bases are shared with TRBD1. Germline trimming cut 5 bases from V and 3 bases from J; bases unmatched to any gene: 5. This CDR3 has 14 residues. Germline assignment: CDR1 LNHDA and CDR2 SQIVND (reference sequence). CDR3 DNA sequence: TGTGCCAGTAGTCAGCGGGACAGGGACTACGAGCAGTACTTC. Protein sequence: CASSQRDRDYEQYF.

This clone was seen just once. V and J are TRBV2 and TRBJ2-1, with 12 bases fitting TRBD2. CDR3 length: 15 amino acids. Germline CDR1 SNHLY, CDR2 FYNNEI. V lost 6 bases and J lost 1; bases outside the gene matches: 1. CDR3 nucleotides: TGTGCCAGCAGAGGGACTAGCGGGTCCTACAATGAGCAGTTCTTC. Amino acid sequence: CASRGTSGSYNEQFF.

The chain has TRBV5-1 and TRBJ1-6; the D gene is possibly TRBD1 (6 bases). The CDR3 length is 15 residues. The V and J ends lost 3 bases and 3 bases respectively, with 10 bases between them. Germline V lookup: CDR1 SGHRS, CDR2 YFSETQ. The CDR3 nucleotides read TGCGCCAGCAGCTCCGGGACAAGCTATAATTCACCCCTCCACTTT. Translated: CASSSGTSYNSPLHF.